The source of this TCR beta chain is a study of T-cell memory formation after mild COVID-19. General study findings and limits: Whether second-wave clones peaking at day 37 were SARS-CoV-2 specific went unconfirmed.

This clonotype occurred a few times. Its antigen is unidentified. TCRdb itself ran the 5' RACE reads through MiXCR, one entry per CDR3 protein. The table lists fewer than 600,000 distinct CDR3 sequences, about 20% of them singletons. There are 14 residues in the CDR3. Germline assignment: CDR1 SGDLS and CDR2 YYNGEE. Trimming removed 7 bases at V and 4 bases at J, with 16 bases between. The sample comprised PBMCs or a T cell subset sorted from them (not recorded which). This sequence originates from an adult woman who had mild COVID-19 (a few samples of this study predate the infection). Cell type and time point are not known. The chain couples TRBV9 to TRBJ2-3; a possible D gene is TRBD2 (6 bases). CDR3 sequence: CASGYGSIADTQYF. The CDR3 DNA sequence: TGTGCCAGCGGATACGGGAGTATCGCAGATACGCAGTATTTT.